These 10 T cell receptor beta chains came from one sample sequenced in a study of blood T cell repertoires in COVID-19. Here immunoSEQ multiplex PCR was the method, and the copy in TCRdb shows in-frame clones only, minus some. Here the sample spans some 300,000 clones, 89% being singletons. Material: PBMCs or T cells enriched from blood (not recorded which). These receptors were taken from a woman aged 40 to 49 who had recovered from COVID-19.

This sequence joins TRBV4-2 and TRBJ2-7, with TRBD1 matching over 9 bases. Germline-derived CDR1 and CDR2 are LGHNA and YNFKEQ. The trim removed 3 bases at V and 2 bases at J, leaving 8 bases unmatched. This CDR3 is 16 amino acids long. Here the CDR3 reads CASSQSNRGRPYEQYF. The CDR3 DNA is TGTGCCAGCAGCCAGTCAAACAGGGGGCGACCCTACGAGCAGTACTTC.

The V and J genes are TRBV11-3 and TRBJ1-2, with TRBD1 matching 9 bases. There are 15 residues in the CDR3. Germline CDR1 is SGHNT and CDR2 is YENEEA. V lost 4 bases to trimming and J lost 3 bases; unmatched junction nucleotides: 6. The CDR3 sequence: CASSSRTGEDYGYTF. The CDR3 region has the DNA TGTGCCAGCAGCTCCAGGACAGGGGAGGACTATGGCTACACCTTC. Full variable domain (outside the CDR3, taken from reference TRBV11-3 and TRBJ1-2): EAGVVQSPRYKIIEKKQPVAFWCNPISGHNTLYWYLQNLGQGPELLIRYENEEAVDDSQLPKDRFSAERLKGVDSTLKIQPAELGDSAVYLCASSSRTGEDYGYTFGSGTRLTVV.

CDR3 protein: CASSVEAGLGYNEQFF. The CDR3 coding sequence is TGTGCCAGCAGCGTAGAAGCGGGGTTAGGTTACAATGAGCAGTTCTTC. The J gene is TRBJ2-1, the V gene TRBV9, with 7 bases identical to TRBD2. The V gene's germline CDR1 is SGDLS and CDR2 YYNGEE. V lost 0 bases and J lost 4; bases outside the gene matches: 7. The CDR3 totals 16 residues.

The V and J genes are TRBV5-1 and TRBJ2-5, with 8 bases that match TRBD2. Germline V gene sequence: CDR1 SGHRS, CDR2 YFSETQ. CDR3 length: 16 residues. V shed 0 bases and J 5 bases; nucleotides not matched to a gene: 9. For the CDR3, the DNA is TGCGCCAGCAGCTTGGAAACTAGCGGCAAGGGGGAGACCCAGTACTTC. Its translation: CASSLETSGKGETQYF.

The chain is built from TRBV9 and TRBJ2-7; the match to TRBD1 covers 10 bases. CDR1 is SGDLS and CDR2 is YYNGEE in the germline V gene. Trimming cost V 0 bases and J 4 bases; bases outside gene matches: 7. This CDR3 is 16 amino acids long. The DNA of the CDR3 is TGTGCCAGCAGCGTAGGACAGGGGGCGATTGGGTACGAGCAGTACTTC. Translation: CASSVGQGAIGYEQYF.

The chain uses TRBV5-4 and TRBJ1-4; D possibly corresponds to TRBD1 (5 bases). Trimming pared 7 bases from V and 0 bases from J, leaving 10 bases between. CDR3 size: 14 residues. Germline CDR1 and CDR2: SGHNT and YYREEE (reference sequence). The CDR3 reads CASAGGTTNEKLFF. The CDR3 coding sequence is TGTGCCAGCGCGGGGGGAACAACTAATGAAAAACTGTTTTTT.

The J gene is TRBJ2-7, the V gene TRBV18; TRBD1 agrees at 10 bases. This CDR3 comprises 14 residues. With 8 bases clipped from V and 6 bases from J, the junction kept 10 bases outside the gene matches. The germline V gene has CDR1 KGHSH and CDR2 LQKENI. The DNA of the CDR3 is TGTGCCAGCGCCAAGGGACAGGGGATCCCCGAGCAGTACTTC. Translated, it gives CASAKGQGIPEQYF. Combining the CDR3 with reference TRBV18 and TRBJ2-7 gives the whole variable domain NAGVMQNPRHLVRRRGQEARLRCSPMKGHSHVYWYRQLPEEGLKFMVYLQKENIIDESGMPKERFSAEFPKEGPSILRIQQVVRGDSAAYFCASAKGQGIPEQYFGPGTRLTVT.

V and J are TRBV24-1 and TRBJ2-7, with D possibly matching TRBD1 (6 bases). Between the trimmed V and J ends, which lost 2 bases and 6 bases, there was a span of 16 bases. Germline assignment: CDR1 KGHDR and CDR2 SFDVKD. This CDR3 is built from 15 residues. This CDR3 is CATSDSTGLGLEQYF. CDR3 in DNA: TGTGCCACCAGTGATTCCACAGGGTTGGGTCTCGAGCAGTACTTC.

Worth noting for this clone: At one end, the junction sequence differs from germline, possibly due to a read error. V usage is TRBV7-7 and J usage is TRBJ2-5; 7 bases agree with TRBD1. This CDR3 contains 14 residues. Germline-derived CDR1 and CDR2 are SSHAT and FNYEAQ (reference sequence). The CDR3 bases are TGTGCTAGCAGCTCCGACAGGGCGGGAGAGACCCAGTACTTC. Translated, it gives CASSSDRAGETQYF.

This sequence joins TRBV2 and TRBJ1-1, with 7 bases lining up with TRBD1. J was trimmed by 7 bases and V by 3 bases; bases with no gene match: 2. The CDR3 is 12 residues long. Germline V gene sequence: CDR1 SNHLY, CDR2 FYNNEI. CDR3 residues: CASSDDRVEAFF. DNA of the CDR3: TGTGCCAGCAGTGACGACAGGGTTGAAGCTTTCTTT.